This TCR beta chain was found in a study of radiotherapy plus CTLA-4 blockade in lung cancer. Study-level background: Objective response rate was more than 15%; disease control rate, approximately 28%.

Study-level findings and limits: Increased serum interferon-beta after radiation also reportedly predicted response strongly. Following radiotherapy plus ipilimumab, tumor-derived TCR clones expanded in the blood.

Sequencing used immunoSEQ multiplex PCR; TCRdb keeps in-frame clones, though not all of them. Among around 37,000 clones listed, over 70% were seen once. With regard to this clone: The antigen remains undetermined.

Focal radiation with ipilimumab CTLA-4 blockade was given to patients with chemo-refractory metastatic non-small-cell lung cancer. This TCR came from a human donor with non-small cell lung cancer that progressed on radiotherapy plus ipilimumab. The material was peripheral blood, obtained from a patient treated with radiotherapy plus ipilimumab.

CDR3 region: CASSRRTGSSPLHF. The CDR3 region has the DNA TGCGCCAGCAGTCGGAGGACAGGTTCTTCACCCCTCCACTTT. The gene calls are TRBV23-1 and TRBJ1-6, with 7 bases aligning to TRBD1. TRBV23-1 is treated as an ORF (open reading frame) with a function not yet certain. V was pared by 4 bases and J by 9 bases, with 6 bases of the junction left unmatched. This CDR3 region has 14 residues.